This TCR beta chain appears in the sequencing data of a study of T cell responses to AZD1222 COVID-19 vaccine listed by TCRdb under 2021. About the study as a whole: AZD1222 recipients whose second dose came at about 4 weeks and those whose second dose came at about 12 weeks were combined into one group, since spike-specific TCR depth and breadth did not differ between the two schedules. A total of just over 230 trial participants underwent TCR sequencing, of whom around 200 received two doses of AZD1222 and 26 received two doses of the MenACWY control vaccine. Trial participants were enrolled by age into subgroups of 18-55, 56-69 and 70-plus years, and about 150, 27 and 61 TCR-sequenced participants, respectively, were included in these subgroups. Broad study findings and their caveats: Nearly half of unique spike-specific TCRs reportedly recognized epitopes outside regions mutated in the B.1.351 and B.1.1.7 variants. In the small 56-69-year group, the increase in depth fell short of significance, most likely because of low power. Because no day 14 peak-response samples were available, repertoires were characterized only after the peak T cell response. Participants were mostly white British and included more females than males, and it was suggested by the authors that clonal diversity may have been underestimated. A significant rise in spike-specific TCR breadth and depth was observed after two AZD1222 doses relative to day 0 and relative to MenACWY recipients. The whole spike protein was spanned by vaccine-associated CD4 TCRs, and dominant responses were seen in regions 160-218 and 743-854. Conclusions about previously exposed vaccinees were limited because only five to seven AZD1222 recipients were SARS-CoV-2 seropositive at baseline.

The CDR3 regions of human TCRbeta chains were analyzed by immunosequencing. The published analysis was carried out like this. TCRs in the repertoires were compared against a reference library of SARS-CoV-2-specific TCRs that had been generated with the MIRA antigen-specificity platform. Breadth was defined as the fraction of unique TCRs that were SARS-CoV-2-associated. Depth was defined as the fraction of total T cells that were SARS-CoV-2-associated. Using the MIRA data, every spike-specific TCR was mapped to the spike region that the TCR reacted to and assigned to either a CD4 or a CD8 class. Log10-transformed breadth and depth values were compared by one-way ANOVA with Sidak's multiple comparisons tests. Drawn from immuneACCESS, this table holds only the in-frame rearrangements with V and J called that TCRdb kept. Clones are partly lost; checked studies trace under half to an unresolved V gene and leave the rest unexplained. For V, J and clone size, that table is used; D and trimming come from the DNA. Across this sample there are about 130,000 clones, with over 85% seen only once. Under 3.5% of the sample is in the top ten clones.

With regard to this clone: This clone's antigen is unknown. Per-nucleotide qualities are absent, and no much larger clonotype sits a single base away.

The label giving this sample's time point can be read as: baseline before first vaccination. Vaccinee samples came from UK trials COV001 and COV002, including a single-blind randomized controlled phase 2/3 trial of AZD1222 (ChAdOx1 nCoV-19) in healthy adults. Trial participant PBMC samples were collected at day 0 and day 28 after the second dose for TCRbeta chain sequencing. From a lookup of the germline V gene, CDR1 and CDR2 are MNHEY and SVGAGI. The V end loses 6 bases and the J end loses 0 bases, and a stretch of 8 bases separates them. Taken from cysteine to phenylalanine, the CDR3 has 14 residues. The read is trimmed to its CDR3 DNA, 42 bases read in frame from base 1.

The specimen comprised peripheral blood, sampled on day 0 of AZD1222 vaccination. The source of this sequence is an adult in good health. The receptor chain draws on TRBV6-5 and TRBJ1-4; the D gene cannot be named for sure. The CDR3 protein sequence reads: CASSEGATNEKLFF. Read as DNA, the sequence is TGTGCCAGCAGCGAGGGTGCAACTAATGAAAAACTGTTTTTT.